This entry lists 21 T cell receptor beta chains sequenced from one sample in a study of blood T cell repertoires in COVID-19. Profiled with immunoSEQ multiplex PCR; TCRdb holds only in-frame clones, not every one. The sample contains around 130,000 clones, about 86% of which appear only once. The sequencing input was PBMCs or T cells enriched from blood (not recorded which). The receptors were gathered from a woman in her forties or fifties who had recovered from COVID-19.

The table lists this clone with a few counts. The gene calls are TRBV12-3 or TRBV12-4 and TRBJ1-1; D is perhaps TRBD1 (6 bases). The CDR3 runs 13 residues. V was clipped by 6 bases and J by 0 bases, with 8 bases between them. CDR3: CASSQGLNTEAFF. The CDR3 DNA reads as TGTGCCAGCAGCCAGGGGTTGAACACTGAAGCTTTCTTT.

Here the CDR3 reads CASSEVVVSGGIGNIQYF. Here the CDR3 DNA reads TGTGCCAGCAGTGAAGTAGTCGTTAGCGGGGGTATCGGAAACATTCAGTACTTC. The V and J genes are TRBV6-1 and TRBJ2-4; the match to TRBD2 covers 9 bases. V lost 1 base, J lost 6 bases, and 13 bases stayed unmatched. CDR1 MNHNS and CDR2 SASEGT come from the germline V gene. The CDR3 sequence is 18 residues long.

This clone appeared a single time. The V and J genes are TRBV25-1 and TRBJ1-1; 7 bases fit TRBD1. This CDR3 has 13 amino acids. The germline CDR1 and CDR2 sequences are MGHDK and SYGVNS. The J segment lost 9 bases and the V segment lost 1 base, leaving 5 bases of the junction unmatched. The CDR3 loop is CASSEWRQGKAFF. The CDR3 DNA is TGTGCCAGCAGTGAATGGAGACAGGGTAAAGCTTTCTTT.

This chain joins TRBV29-1 and TRBJ1-4, with D uncertain. CDR3 length equals 12 residues. CDR1 and CDR2 from the germline V gene are SQVTM and ANQGSEA. Trimming left V 4 bases short and J 3 bases short, with 6 bases between. The CDR3 region is CSVGQSNEKLFF. The DNA for the CDR3 is TGCAGCGTTGGGCAGTCTAATGAAAAACTGTTTTTT.

Written as DNA, the CDR3 is TGTGCCAGCAGCCTTCAGTTATCCCTGGACAGGAGACTCTATGGCTACACCTTC. Protein: CASSLQLSLDRRLYGYTF. The chain is built from TRBV7-9 and TRBJ1-2; 7 nucleotides agree with TRBD1. Looked up from germline, CDR1 is SEHNR and CDR2 is FQNEAQ (reference sequence). The V and J ends lost 5 bases and 4 bases, in that order; junction bases with no gene match: 19. The CDR3 loop spans 18 amino acids.

The chain carries TRBV7-6 and TRBJ2-2; 7 bases map to TRBD2. Germline V gene data show CDR1 as SGHVS and CDR2 as FNYEAQ. The CDR3 contains 18 residues. V shed 2 bases, J shed 2 bases, and the junction held 11 bases outside the gene matches. Here the CDR3 reads CASSLSSGSGANTGELFF. CDR3 sequence (DNA): TGTGCCAGCAGCTTAAGTTCTGGGAGCGGGGCTAACACCGGGGAGCTGTTTTTT.

In its sample, this clone was seen a few times. The chain employs TRBV2 and TRBJ2-3, with D perhaps matching TRBD1 (6 bases). Germline values: CDR1 SNHLY, CDR2 FYNNEI. Trimming pared 4 bases from V and 4 bases from J, leaving 12 bases between. The CDR3 has 14 amino acids. The CDR3 region has the DNA TGTGCCAGCAGTGCAGGGGCAGCCCCAGATACGCAGTATTTT. Its protein is CASSAGAAPDTQYF.

This clone has a handful of counts. The chain uses TRBV19 and TRBJ2-7, with D perhaps matching TRBD1 (6 bases). CDR3 size: 13 residues. V lost 0 bases and J 5 bases, leaving 8 bases between the germline ends. Looked up from germline, CDR1 is LNHDA and CDR2 is SQIVND (reference sequence). Here the CDR3 reads CASSIDQGNEQYF. The CDR3 DNA reads TGTGCCAGTAGTATAGATCAGGGGAACGAGCAGTACTTC.

CDR3 sequence (DNA): TGCGCCAGCAGCCAAGATTTAGGAGCGATGAACACTGAAGCTTTCTTT. As protein: CASSQDLGAMNTEAFF. The rearrangement uses TRBV4-3 and TRBJ1-1; D call uncertain. Trimming shortened V by 0 bases and J by 0 bases, and 11 bases separated the two germline ends. CDR1 and CDR2 from the germline V gene are LGHNA and YSLEER. This CDR3 comprises 16 residues.

V is TRBV3-1 (or the pseudogene TRBV3-2) and J is TRBJ2-7, with D maybe TRBD2 (5 bases). CDR1 is LGHDT, CDR2 YNNKEL, per germline (reference sequence). Trimming cost V 1 base and J 7 bases, with 17 bases left between them. The CDR3 extends over 15 amino acids. The CDR3 loop reads CASSQGSGNLWEQYF. The CDR3 bases are TGTGCCAGCAGCCAAGGGAGCGGTAATTTATGGGAGCAGTACTTC.

The V gene is TRBV3-1 (or the pseudogene TRBV3-2), the J gene TRBJ2-5; D perhaps matches TRBD1 (5 bases). Germline CDR1 is LGHDT and CDR2 is YNNKEL (reference sequence). The CDR3 length is 14 residues. Trimming took 3 bases from V and 10 from J, leaving 18 bases between them. The CDR3 DNA reads as TGTGCCAGCAGCCATAGGCAGGGTCAACTGGACCAGTACTTC. Its protein is CASSHRQGQLDQYF.

The gene calls are TRBV27 and TRBJ2-3; possible D gene TRBD1, 5 bases. The V and J ends lost 3 bases and 3 bases respectively, with 16 bases between them. Per germline, CDR1 MNHEY and CDR2 SMNVEV (reference sequence). The CDR3 runs to 16 residues. CDR3 in amino acids: CASSLLTALGTDTQYF. In DNA form, the CDR3 reads TGTGCCAGCAGTTTGCTGACAGCCTTGGGGACAGATACGCAGTATTTT.

V is TRBV5-4 and J is TRBJ2-7; 10 nucleotides align to TRBD1. The V and J ends lost 0 bases and 10 bases, in that order; junction bases with no gene match: 10. Germline values: CDR1 SGHNT, CDR2 YYREEE (reference sequence). The CDR3 totals 15 residues. Written as DNA, the CDR3 is TGTGCCAGCAGCTTGGCCAGGGACAGGGGACCCCGCCAGTACTTC. It encodes CASSLARDRGPRQYF.

This clone was counted a few times. This sequence joins TRBV19 and TRBJ1-2; D gene ambiguous. Trimming stripped 6 bases from V and 0 bases from J, with 5 bases between. Germline loops: CDR1 LNHDA, CDR2 SQIVND (reference sequence). This CDR3 has 12 amino acids. CDR3 amino acids: CASRITNYGYTF. Written as DNA, the CDR3 is TGTGCCAGTAGAATTACTAACTATGGCTACACCTTC.

V gene TRBV2 combines with J gene TRBJ1-2; the match to TRBD1 covers 10 bases. There are 13 residues in the CDR3. Germline lookup yields CDR1 SNHLY and CDR2 FYNNEI. V lost 8 bases to trimming and J lost 8 bases; unmatched junction nucleotides: 8. CDR3 residues: CASPRGQGSGYTF. Here the CDR3 DNA reads TGTGCCAGCCCGAGGGGACAGGGGAGCGGCTACACCTTC.

The chain joins TRBV2 to TRBJ2-2; 12 positions match TRBD2. V dropped 6 bases and J dropped 6; count of bases not matched to a gene: 2. The germline V gene has CDR1 SNHLY and CDR2 FYNNEI. The CDR3 runs 14 residues. The CDR3 spells CASSLAGGAGELFF. CDR3 bases: TGTGCCAGCAGCCTAGCGGGAGGGGCCGGGGAGCTGTTTTTT.

CDR3 protein: CSVELSQGAHGYTF. For the CDR3, the DNA is TGCAGCGTTGAACTGTCCCAGGGGGCACATGGCTACACCTTC. The chain has TRBV29-1 and TRBJ1-2, with 8 positions matching TRBD1. CDR1 is SQVTM and CDR2 is ANQGSEA in the germline V gene. The CDR3 is made up of 14 amino acids. J gave up 6 bases and V 2 bases, and 8 bases lay outside the gene matches.

The rearrangement joins TRBV3-1 (or the pseudogene TRBV3-2) to TRBJ2-7, with 11 positions matching TRBD2. The CDR3 extends over 15 amino acids. V dropped 1 base and J dropped 2; count of bases not matched to a gene: 1. Germline V gene sequence: CDR1 LGHDT, CDR2 YNNKEL (reference sequence). CDR3 nucleotides: TGTGCCAGCAGCCAAGTAGCGGGGGGGCCCTACGAGCAGTACTTC. Protein product: CASSQVAGGPYEQYF.

The chain recombines TRBV6-5 with TRBJ1-1, with a weak D call TRBD1 (6 bases). The CDR3 loop spans 15 amino acids. Deletions cut 0 bases from V and 7 bases from J, with 15 bases between. CDR1 and CDR2 from the germline V gene are MNHEY and SVGAGI. The CDR3 region has the DNA TGTGCCAGCAGTTACTCACATCCAGGGGCGTATGAAGCTTTCTTT. This encodes CASSYSHPGAYEAFF.

The V and J genes are TRBV6-2 or TRBV6-3 and TRBJ1-5; 7 bases are a match to TRBD1. The junction had 9 bases not matched to a gene; V was cut back by 6 bases and J by 7 bases. The CDR3 totals 14 residues. The germline CDR1 and CDR2 sequences are MNHEY and SVGEGT. The CDR3, as DNA: TGTGCCAGCAGACCTCCCGGACAGGCCCAGCCCCAGCATTTT. It encodes CASRPPGQAQPQHF.

This clone was recorded only once. This chain connects TRBV19 to TRBJ1-5; D perhaps matches TRBD1 (6 bases). V lost 6 bases and J lost 8, with 17 bases in between. This CDR3 spans 14 amino acids. CDR1 and CDR2 from the germline V gene are LNHDA and SQIVND (reference sequence). DNA of the CDR3: TGTGCCAGTAGAACAAAACAGGGTTTTGAGCCCCAGCATTTT. Translation gives CASRTKQGFEPQHF.